This T cell receptor (beta chain) was sequenced in a study of PD-L1 blockade in urothelial cancer. For the study at large: Patients, treated from about 2014 onward, received atezolizumab 1,200 mg intravenously every 3 weeks. The authors examined blood 3 weeks (second dose) and 6 weeks after treatment start.

Here immunoSEQ multiplex PCR was the method, and the copy in TCRdb shows in-frame clones only, minus some. This table holds 45,000 to 50,000 clones, approximately 78% found once. About this clone itself: The antigen is not known.

Stated time point: pretreatment peripheral blood. Enrolled patients showed locally advanced or metastatic urothelial carcinoma. Study-wide findings and caveats: Better progression-free and overall survival followed lower pretreatment blood clonality.

The CDR3 runs to 14 residues. J lost 3 bases, V lost 5 bases, and 4 bases had no gene match. Germline V lookup: CDR1 SGHRS, CDR2 YFSETQ. The V gene is TRBV5-1, the J gene TRBJ1-4, with 7 nucleotides matching TRBD1. The TCR was taken from a man aged 45-65 years with urothelial cancer. This sample comprised PBMCs, obtained around atezolizumab (anti-PD-L1) treatment. The CDR3 coding sequence is TGCGCCAGCAGACCAGGGGGATCTAATGAAAAACTGTTTTTT. Protein: CASRPGGSNEKLFF.